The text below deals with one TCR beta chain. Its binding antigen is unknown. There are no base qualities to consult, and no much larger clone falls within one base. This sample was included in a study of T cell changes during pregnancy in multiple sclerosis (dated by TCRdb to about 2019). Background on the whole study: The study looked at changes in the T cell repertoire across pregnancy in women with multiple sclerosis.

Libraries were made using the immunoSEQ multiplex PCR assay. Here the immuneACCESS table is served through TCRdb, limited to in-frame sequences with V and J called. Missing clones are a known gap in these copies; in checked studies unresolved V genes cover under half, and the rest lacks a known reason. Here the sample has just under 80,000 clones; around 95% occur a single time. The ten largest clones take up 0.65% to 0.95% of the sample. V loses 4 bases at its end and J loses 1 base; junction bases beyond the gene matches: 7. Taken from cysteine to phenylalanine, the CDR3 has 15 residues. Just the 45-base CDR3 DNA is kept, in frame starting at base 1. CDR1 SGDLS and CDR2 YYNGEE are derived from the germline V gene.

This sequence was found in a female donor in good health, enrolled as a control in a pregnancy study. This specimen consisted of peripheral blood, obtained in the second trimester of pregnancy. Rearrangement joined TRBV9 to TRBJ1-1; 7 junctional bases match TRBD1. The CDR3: CASSPQTGRNTEAFF. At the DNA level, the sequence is TGTGCCAGCAGCCCTCAGACAGGGAGGAACACTGAAGCTTTCTTT.